This T cell receptor (beta chain) was sequenced in a study of early T cells in non-severe SARS-CoV-2 infection (dated by TCRdb to about 2021). Context from the whole study: Because TCR sequencing was done on bulk RNA from unsorted whole blood, the alpha and beta chains could not be paired. The investigation overall reported the following: VDJdb matching was skewed toward anti-spike CD8 responses and likely underestimated virus-specific expansions, missing private and CD4 specificities.

Ten or more counts support this clonotype. Its antigen is still unknown. No base-level quality is on record; no much larger clone is a single base apart. The method was 5' RACE. Sequencing was performed on a NextSeq 500. The TCR library protocol attached unique molecular identifiers to individual cDNA molecules to correct for sequencing error and PCR bias. TCR alpha and beta chains were both sequenced, and the abundances of alpha and beta sequences in each sample were closely correlated with each other. As for the authors' bioinformatics: Decombinator V4 was used to annotate the V gene, J gene and CDR3 of the TCR sequences. Expanded TCRs were defined as changing significantly between any two time points under a Poisson model with p below 0.0001. Abundances of TCRs were expressed as counts per million after normalisation to the total number of TCRs sequenced in each sample. TRAV1-2 paired with TRAJ12, TRAJ20 or TRAJ33 defined MAIT TCRs, while TRAV10 paired with TRAJ18 defined iNKT TCRs. VDJdb, accessed 1 November 2021, was searched for CMV, EBV and SARS-CoV-2 annotated TCRs, excluding TCRs annotated for multiple antigens. TCRdb applied fastp at Q25 and MiXCR to the public reads, then kept only in-frame beta chains. Rows merge per CDR3 protein into single entries with the most common DNA and genes. It is TCRdb's table, rather than the study itself, that gives the V and J calls and clone size. Here the sample has 30,000 to 40,000 distinct CDR3 sequences; about 10% occur a single time. The top ten clonotypes cover less than 15% of the sample.

Taken from cysteine to phenylalanine, the CDR3 has 15 residues. Just CDR3 DNA is preserved here, 45 bases in frame from base 1. V loses 5 bases, J loses 6 bases, and the germline ends lie 17 bases apart. CDR1 is given as LNHDA and CDR2 as SQIVND, both from the germline V gene (reference sequence). This was a case-control study nested in a cohort of healthcare workers in London, UK, who had nasopharyngeal swab PCR tests and blood samples taken every week. Healthcare workers were enrolled in the week of the UK lockdown, from 23 to 31 March 2020, and were followed every week for up to roughly 15 weeks.

The chain links TRBV19 with TRBJ1-5; the best D guess is TRBD1, with 5 bases matching. The receptor's source is an adult who was a healthcare worker with PCR-confirmed SARS-CoV-2 infection or an uninfected control (not recorded which). Sequencing was done on a sample of whole blood. In nucleotide form, the sequence is TGTGCCAGTAGTGACAGTCGAGTCTTCAGTCAGCCCCAGCATTTT. It codes for CASSDSRVFSQPQHF.